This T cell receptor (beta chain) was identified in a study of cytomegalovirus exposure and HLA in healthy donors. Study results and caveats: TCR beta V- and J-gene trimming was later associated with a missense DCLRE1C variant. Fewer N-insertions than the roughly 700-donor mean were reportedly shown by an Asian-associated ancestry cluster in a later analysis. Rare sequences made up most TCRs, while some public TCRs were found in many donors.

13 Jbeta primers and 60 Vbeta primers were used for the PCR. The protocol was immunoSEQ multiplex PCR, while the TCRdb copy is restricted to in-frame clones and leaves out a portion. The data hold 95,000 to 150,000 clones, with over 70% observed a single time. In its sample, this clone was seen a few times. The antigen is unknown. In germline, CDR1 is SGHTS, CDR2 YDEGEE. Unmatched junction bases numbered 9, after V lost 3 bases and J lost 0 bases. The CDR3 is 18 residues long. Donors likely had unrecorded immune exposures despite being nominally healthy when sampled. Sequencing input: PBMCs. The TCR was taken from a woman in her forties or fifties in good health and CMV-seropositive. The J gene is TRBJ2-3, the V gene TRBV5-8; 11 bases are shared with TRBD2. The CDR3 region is CASSSAGLAASSTDTQYF. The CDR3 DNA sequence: TGTGCCAGCAGCTCTGCGGGACTAGCGGCCTCTAGCACAGATACGCAGTATTTT. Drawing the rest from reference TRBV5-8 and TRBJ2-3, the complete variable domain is EAGVTQSPTHLIKTRGQQATLRCSPISGHTSVYWYQQALGLGLQFLLWYDEGEERNRGNFPPRFSGRQFPNYSSELNVNALELEDSALYLCASSSAGLAASSTDTQYFGPGTRLTVL.